Presented here are 6 T cell receptor beta chains from one specimen sequenced in a study of T cell changes during pregnancy in multiple sclerosis. The table came from immunoSEQ multiplex PCR; TCRdb's copy has only in-frame clones and leaves some out. The sample includes about 38,000 clones, more than 85% seen only once; the top ten take approximately 5%. The specimen comprised CD8+ T cells from peripheral blood mononuclear cells, sampled in the third trimester of pregnancy. The source is a female donor with multiple sclerosis, enrolled in a pregnancy study.

This clone was recorded once. The chain couples TRBV9 to TRBJ2-7; 7 bases align to TRBD2. The J segment lost 1 base and the V segment lost 2 bases, leaving 6 bases of the junction unmatched. This CDR3 spans 15 amino acids. Germline CDR1 is SGDLS and CDR2 is YYNGEE. DNA for the CDR3: TGTGCCAGCAGCGTGGGCGGGAGAGGGTCCTACGAGCAGTACTTC. Protein product: CASSVGGRGSYEQYF.

This clone occurred a few times. The chain joins TRBV4-1 to TRBJ1-1; 9 nucleotides align to TRBD1. The CDR3 consists of 14 residues. V lost 1 base to trimming and J lost 11 bases; unmatched junction nucleotides: 8. In germline, CDR1 is MGHRA, CDR2 YSYEKL. The CDR3 DNA is TGCGCCAGCAGCCAAGCGACAGGGGGAGTAGAGGCTTTCTTT. Translating gives CASSQATGGVEAFF.

The chain employs TRBV6-5 and TRBJ2-3, with D perhaps matching TRBD1 (6 bases). V was trimmed by 5 bases and J by 6 bases, leaving 9 bases between them. The germline V gene encodes CDR1 MNHEY and CDR2 SVGAGI. The length of the CDR3 is 12 residues. The CDR3 region has the DNA TGTGCCAGCAGTGCTACAGGGGATACGCAGTATTTT. The encoded protein is CASSATGDTQYF.

This chain connects TRBV7-6 to TRBJ2-3, with TRBD2 as a possible D gene (5 bases). CDR1 and CDR2 (germline): SGHVS, FNYEAQ. CDR3 length: 14 residues. The V end lost 6 bases, the J end lost 2 bases, and 12 bases lay between the germline ends. For the CDR3, the DNA is TGTGCCAGCAGAGGACTGTGGGACACAGATACGCAGTATTTT. It is translated as CASRGLWDTDTQYF.

The rearrangement links TRBV7-9 to TRBJ2-2; tentatively, D is TRBD1 (5 bases). The CDR3 is made up of 13 amino acids. The germline V gene has CDR1 SEHNR and CDR2 FQNEAQ (reference sequence). V was clipped by 9 bases and J by 1 base, with 9 bases between them. The CDR3 nucleotides read TGTGCCAGTAGAACAGGGAACACCGGGGAGCTGTTTTTT. Translation gives CASRTGNTGELFF. The entire variable domain, with the rest obtained from reference TRBV7-9 and TRBJ2-2, is as follows: DTGVSQNPRHKITKRGQNVTFRCDPISEHNRLYWYRQTLGQGPEFLTYFQNEAQLEKSRLLSDRFSAERPKGSFSTLEIQRTEQGDSAMYLCASRTGNTGELFFGEGSRLTVL.

V and J are TRBV7-9 and TRBJ2-5; 9 nucleotides align to TRBD2. The CDR3 consists of 14 residues. CDR1 SEHNR and CDR2 FQNEAQ come from the germline V gene (reference sequence). Trimming cost V 3 bases and J 1 base; bases outside gene matches: 0. The CDR3 nucleotides are TGTGCCAGCAGCTTGACTAGCGGCCAAGAGACCCAGTACTTC. As protein: CASSLTSGQETQYF. The full variable domain, with the rest looked up from reference TRBV7-9 and TRBJ2-5, is DTGVSQNPRHKITKRGQNVTFRCDPISEHNRLYWYRQTLGQGPEFLTYFQNEAQLEKSRLLSDRFSAERPKGSFSTLEIQRTEQGDSAMYLCASSLTSGQETQYFGPGTRLLVL.